This T cell receptor (beta chain) emerged from a study of blood T cell repertoires in COVID-19. About the research overall: Both acute and convalescent COVID-19 samples were obtained from the United States, Italy and Spain.

How the authors handled the data: By means of reference gene primer amplification, nucleated cell counts were estimated. TCRdb keeps only in-frame clones here, not all; method: immunoSEQ multiplex PCR. The DNA gave D and trimming, while V, J and clone size come from that table. The repertoire includes 250,000 to 300,000 clones, 90% to 95% of them detected once, and 2.2% sits in the top ten. There are 13 residues in the CDR3. Germline CDR1 reads MNHEY; CDR2 reads SVGAGI. V lost 6 bases to trimming and J lost 3 bases; unmatched junction nucleotides: 4. The sample comprised peripheral blood. This receptor was identified in a woman in her 30s with COVID-19, enrolled during active disease. This chain uses TRBV6-5 with TRBJ1-2; TRBD1 agrees at 7 bases. Here the CDR3 DNA reads TGTGCCAGCAGGACAGGGATCTACTATGGCTACACCTTC. Encoded protein: CASRTGIYYGYTF.